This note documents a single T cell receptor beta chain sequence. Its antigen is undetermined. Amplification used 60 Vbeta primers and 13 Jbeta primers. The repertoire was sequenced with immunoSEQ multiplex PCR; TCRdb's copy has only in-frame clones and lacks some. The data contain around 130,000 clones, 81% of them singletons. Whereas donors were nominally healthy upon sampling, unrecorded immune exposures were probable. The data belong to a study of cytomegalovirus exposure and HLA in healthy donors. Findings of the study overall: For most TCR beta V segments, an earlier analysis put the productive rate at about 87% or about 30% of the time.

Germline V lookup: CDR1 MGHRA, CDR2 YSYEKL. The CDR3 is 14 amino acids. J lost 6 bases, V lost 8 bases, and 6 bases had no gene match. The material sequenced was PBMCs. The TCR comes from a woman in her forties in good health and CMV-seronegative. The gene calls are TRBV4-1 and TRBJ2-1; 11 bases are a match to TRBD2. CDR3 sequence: CASRLLAGVNEQFF. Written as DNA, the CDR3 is TGCGCCAGCCGCCTACTAGCGGGAGTCAATGAGCAGTTCTTC.